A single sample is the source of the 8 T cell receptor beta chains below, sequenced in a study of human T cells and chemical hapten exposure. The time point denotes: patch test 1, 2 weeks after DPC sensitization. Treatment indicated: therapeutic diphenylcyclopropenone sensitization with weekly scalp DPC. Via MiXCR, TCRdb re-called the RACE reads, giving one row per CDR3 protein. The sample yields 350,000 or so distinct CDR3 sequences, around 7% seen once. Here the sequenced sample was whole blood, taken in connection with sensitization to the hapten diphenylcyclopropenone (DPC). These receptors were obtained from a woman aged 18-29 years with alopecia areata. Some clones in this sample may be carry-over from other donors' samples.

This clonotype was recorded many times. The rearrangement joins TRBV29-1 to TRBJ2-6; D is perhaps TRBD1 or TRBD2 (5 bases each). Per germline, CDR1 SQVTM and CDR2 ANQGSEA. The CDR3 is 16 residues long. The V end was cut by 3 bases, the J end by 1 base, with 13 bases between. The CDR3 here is CSVDGTAPSGANVLTF. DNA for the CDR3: TGCAGCGTTGACGGGACCGCGCCGTCTGGGGCCAACGTCCTGACTTTC.

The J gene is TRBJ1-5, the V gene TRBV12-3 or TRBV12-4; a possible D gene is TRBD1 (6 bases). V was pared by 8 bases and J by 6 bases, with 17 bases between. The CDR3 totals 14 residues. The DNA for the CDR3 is TGTGCCAGCGGGTTGGGGGGGCGCCTTCAGCCCCAGCATTTT. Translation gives CASGLGGRLQPQHF.

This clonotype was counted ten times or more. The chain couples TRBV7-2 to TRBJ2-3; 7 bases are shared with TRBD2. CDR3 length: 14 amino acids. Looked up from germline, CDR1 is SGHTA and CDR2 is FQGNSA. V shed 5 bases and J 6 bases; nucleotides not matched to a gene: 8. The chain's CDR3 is CASSQWRGSDTQYF. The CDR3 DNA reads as TGTGCCAGCAGCCAATGGCGGGGGTCGGATACGCAGTATTTT. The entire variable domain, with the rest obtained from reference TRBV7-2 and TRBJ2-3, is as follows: GAGVSQSPSNKVTEKGKDVELRCDPISGHTALYWYRQSLGQGLEFLIYFQGNSAPDKSGLPSDRFSAERTGGSVSTLTIQRTQQEDSAVYLCASSQWRGSDTQYFGPGTRLTVL.

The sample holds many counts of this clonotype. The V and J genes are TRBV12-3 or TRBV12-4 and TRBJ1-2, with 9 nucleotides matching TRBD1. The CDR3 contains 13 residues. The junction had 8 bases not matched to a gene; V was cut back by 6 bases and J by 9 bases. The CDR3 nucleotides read TGTGCCAGCAGGCCGGGACAGGGTGTCCGCTACACCTTC. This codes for CASRPGQGVRYTF.

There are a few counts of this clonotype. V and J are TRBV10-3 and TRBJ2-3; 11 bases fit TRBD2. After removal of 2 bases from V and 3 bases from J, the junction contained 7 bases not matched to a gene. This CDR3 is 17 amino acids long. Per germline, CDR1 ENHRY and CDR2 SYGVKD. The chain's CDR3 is CAISEKASGGQTDTQYF. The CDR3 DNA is TGTGCCATCAGTGAGAAGGCTAGCGGGGGGCAGACAGATACGCAGTATTTT.

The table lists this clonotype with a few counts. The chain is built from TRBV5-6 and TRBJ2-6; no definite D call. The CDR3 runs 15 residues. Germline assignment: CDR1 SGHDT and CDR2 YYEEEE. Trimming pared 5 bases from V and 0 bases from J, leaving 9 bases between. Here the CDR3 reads CASSSMGSGANVLTF. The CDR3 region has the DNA TGTGCCAGCAGTTCTATGGGCTCTGGGGCCAACGTCCTGACTTTC.

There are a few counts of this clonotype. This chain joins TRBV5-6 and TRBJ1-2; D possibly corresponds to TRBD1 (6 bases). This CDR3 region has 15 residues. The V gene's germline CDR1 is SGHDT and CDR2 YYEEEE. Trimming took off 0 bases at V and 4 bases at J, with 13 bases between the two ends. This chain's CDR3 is CASSLEGGRPYGYTF. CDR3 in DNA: TGTGCCAGCAGCTTGGAGGGGGGCCGCCCCTATGGCTACACCTTC.

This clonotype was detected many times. The DNA of the CDR3 is TGTGCCAGCAGCCCATCCACTACGCAGTATTTT. As protein: CASSPSTTQYF. This chain joins TRBV12-3 or TRBV12-4 and TRBJ2-3; D not certain. The V end lost 6 bases, the J end lost 8 bases, and 9 bases lay between the germline ends. The CDR3 has 11 amino acids.